The present T cell receptor beta chain was sequenced within a study of cytomegalovirus exposure and HLA in healthy donors. Findings and caveats of the study: Most sequenced TCRs were rare (though some public TCRs occurred in many donors).

This clone was observed a few times. What it recognizes is unknown. Trimming took 4 bases from V and 7 from J; bases not matched to a gene: 4. The germline CDR1 and CDR2 sequences are ENHRY and SYGVKD. This CDR3 contains 13 residues. The PCR contained 60 Vbeta and 13 Jbeta primers. Here immunoSEQ multiplex PCR was the method, and the copy in TCRdb shows in-frame clones only, minus some. Here the sample spans over 100,000 clones, about 76% being singletons. The receptor comes from a man aged 35 to 55 in good health and CMV-seronegative. The sequenced sample was PBMCs. This rearrangement joins TRBV10-3 to TRBJ1-1, with 9 bases matching TRBD1. The CDR3 reads CAISGTGAGEAFF. The CDR3 bases are TGTGCCATCAGTGGGACAGGGGCGGGTGAAGCTTTCTTT.